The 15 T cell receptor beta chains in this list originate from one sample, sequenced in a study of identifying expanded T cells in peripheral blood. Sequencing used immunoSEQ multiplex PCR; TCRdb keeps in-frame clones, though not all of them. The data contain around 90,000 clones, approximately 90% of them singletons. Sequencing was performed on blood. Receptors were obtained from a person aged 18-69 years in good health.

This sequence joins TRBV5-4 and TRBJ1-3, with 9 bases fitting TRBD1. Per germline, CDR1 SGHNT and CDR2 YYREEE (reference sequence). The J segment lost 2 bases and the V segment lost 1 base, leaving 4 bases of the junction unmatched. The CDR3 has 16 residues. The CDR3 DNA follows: TGTGCCAGCAGCTTGAGGACAGGGGAGGCTGGAAACACCATATATTTT. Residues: CASSLRTGEAGNTIYF.

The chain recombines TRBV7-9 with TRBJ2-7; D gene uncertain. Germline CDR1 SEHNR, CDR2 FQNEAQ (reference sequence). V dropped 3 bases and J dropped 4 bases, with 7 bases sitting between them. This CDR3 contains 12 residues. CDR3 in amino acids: CASSFGDYEQYF. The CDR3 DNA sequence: TGTGCCAGCAGCTTTGGGGATTACGAGCAGTACTTC.

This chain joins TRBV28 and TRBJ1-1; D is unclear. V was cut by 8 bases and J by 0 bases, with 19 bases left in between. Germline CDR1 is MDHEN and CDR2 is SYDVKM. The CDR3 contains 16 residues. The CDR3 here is CASPPRSSLMNTEAFF. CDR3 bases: TGTGCCAGCCCGCCCCGGTCGTCGCTCATGAACACTGAAGCTTTCTTT.

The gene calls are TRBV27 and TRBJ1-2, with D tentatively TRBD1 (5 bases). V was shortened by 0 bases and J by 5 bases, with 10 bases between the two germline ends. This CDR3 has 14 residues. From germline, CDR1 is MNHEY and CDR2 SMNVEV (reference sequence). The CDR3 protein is CASSLSGAGYGYTF. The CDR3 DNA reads TGTGCCAGCAGTTTATCAGGGGCAGGGTATGGCTACACCTTC.

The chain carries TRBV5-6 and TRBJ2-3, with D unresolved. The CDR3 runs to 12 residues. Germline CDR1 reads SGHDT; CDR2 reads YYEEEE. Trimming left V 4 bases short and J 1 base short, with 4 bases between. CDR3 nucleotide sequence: TGTGCCAGCAGCGTTGGCACAGATACGCAGTATTTT. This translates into CASSVGTDTQYF.

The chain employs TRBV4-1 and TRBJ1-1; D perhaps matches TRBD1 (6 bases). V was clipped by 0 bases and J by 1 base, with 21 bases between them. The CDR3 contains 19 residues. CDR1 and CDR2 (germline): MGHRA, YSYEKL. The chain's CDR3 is CASSQDLNYRVSANTEAFF. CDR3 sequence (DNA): TGCGCCAGCAGCCAAGATCTTAATTACAGGGTGTCGGCGAACACTGAAGCTTTCTTT.

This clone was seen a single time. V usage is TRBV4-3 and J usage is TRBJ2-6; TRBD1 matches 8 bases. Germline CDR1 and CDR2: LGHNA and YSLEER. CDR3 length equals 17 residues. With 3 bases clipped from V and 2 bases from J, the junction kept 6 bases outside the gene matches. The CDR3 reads CASSQRETGAGANVLTF. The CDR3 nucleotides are TGCGCCAGCAGCCAGAGGGAGACAGGGGCTGGGGCCAACGTCCTGACTTTC.

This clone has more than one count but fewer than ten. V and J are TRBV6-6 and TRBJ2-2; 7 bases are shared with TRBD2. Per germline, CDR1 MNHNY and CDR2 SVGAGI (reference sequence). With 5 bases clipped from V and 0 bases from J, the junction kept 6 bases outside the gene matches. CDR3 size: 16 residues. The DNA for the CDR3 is TGTGCCAGCAGTACGCTCGGGGGGACGAACACCGGGGAGCTGTTTTTT. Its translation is CASSTLGGTNTGELFF.

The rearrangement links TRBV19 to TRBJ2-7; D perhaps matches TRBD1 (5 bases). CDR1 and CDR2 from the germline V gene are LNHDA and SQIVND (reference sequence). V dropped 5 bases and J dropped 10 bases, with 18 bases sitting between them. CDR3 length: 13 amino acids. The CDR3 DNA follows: TGTGCCAGTAGTCGGACACCGGCTTTCGACCAGTACTTC. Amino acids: CASSRTPAFDQYF.

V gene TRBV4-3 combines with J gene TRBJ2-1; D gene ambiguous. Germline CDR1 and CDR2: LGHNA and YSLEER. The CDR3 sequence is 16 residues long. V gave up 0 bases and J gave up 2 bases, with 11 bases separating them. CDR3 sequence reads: CASSQDPTKPYNEQFF. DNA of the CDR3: TGCGCCAGCAGCCAAGACCCGACCAAACCCTACAATGAGCAGTTCTTC.

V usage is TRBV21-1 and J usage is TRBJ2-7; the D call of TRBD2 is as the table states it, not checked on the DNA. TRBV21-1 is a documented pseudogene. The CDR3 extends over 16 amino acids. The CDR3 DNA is TGTGCCAGCAGAGTATTGGCCGGGAGGGATGCCTACGAGCAGTACTTC. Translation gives CASRVLAGRDAYEQYF.

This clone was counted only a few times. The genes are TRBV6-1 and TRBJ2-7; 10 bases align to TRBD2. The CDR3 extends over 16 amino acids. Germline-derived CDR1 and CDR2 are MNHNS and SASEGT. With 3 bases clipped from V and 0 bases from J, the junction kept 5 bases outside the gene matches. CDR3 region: CASSEVAGGGSYEQYF. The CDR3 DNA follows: TGTGCCAGCAGTGAGGTAGCGGGGGGTGGCTCCTACGAGCAGTACTTC.

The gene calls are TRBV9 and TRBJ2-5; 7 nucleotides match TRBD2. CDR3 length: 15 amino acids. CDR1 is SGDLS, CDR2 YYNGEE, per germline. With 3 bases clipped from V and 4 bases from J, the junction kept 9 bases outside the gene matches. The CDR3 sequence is CASSAGGGGAETQYF. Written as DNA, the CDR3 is TGTGCCAGCAGCGCGGGAGGCGGGGGTGCAGAGACCCAGTACTTC.

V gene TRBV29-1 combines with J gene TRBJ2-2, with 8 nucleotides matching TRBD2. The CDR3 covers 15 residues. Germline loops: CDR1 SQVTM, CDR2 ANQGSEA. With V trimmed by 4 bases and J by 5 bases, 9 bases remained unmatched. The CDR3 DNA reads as TGCAGCGTTGGAAGCGCGAGCGGGAGTACCGGGGAGCTGTTTTTT. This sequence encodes CSVGSASGSTGELFF.

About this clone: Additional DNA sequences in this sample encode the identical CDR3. This chain's CDR3 is CASSPGQDNEQFF. The DNA for the CDR3 is TGTGCCAGCTCACCTGGACAGGACAATGAGCAGTTCTTC. This sequence joins TRBV18 and TRBJ2-1; the match to TRBD1 covers 7 bases. Germline CDR1 reads KGHSH; CDR2 reads LQKENI. The CDR3 extends over 13 amino acids. V gave up 3 bases and J gave up 5 bases; unmatched junction bases: 1.